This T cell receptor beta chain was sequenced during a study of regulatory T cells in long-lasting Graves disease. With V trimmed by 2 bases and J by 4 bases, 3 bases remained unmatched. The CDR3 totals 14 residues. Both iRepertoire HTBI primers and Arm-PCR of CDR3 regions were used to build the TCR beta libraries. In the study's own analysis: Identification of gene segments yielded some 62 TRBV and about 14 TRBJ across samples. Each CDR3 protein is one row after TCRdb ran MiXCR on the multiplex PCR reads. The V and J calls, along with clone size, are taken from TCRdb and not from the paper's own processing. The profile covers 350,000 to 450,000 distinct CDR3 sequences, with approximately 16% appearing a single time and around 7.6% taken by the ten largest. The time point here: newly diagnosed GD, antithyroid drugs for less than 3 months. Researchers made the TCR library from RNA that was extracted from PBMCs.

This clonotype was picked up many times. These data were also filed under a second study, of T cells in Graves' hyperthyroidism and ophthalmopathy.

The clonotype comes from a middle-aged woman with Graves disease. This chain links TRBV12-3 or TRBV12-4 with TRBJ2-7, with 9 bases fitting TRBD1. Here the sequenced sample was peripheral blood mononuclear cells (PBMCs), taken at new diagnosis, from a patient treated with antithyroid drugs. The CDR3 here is CASSLMTGGYEQYF. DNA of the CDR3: TGTGCCAGCAGTTTAATGACAGGGGGATACGAGCAGTACTTC.